This T cell receptor (beta chain) derives from a study of T cells after yellow fever vaccination. From the 5' RACE reads, TCRdb called clonotypes with MiXCR, one entry per CDR3 protein. The table shows more than 200,000 distinct CDR3 sequences, with over 3% occurring only once. Notes on the study in general: Secondary responses were weaker yet peaked faster, day 5 versus 15. Contamination by abundant bulk-population clonotypes could be present in FACS-sorted repertoires. In post-booster samples, most primary-vaccination clones reappeared (about 96% CD4, 75% to 90% CD8). Clonotypes shared by both compartments, CD4 and CD8, made up a small share.

This CDR3 comprises 14 residues. This clonotype has more than one count but fewer than ten. What it recognizes is unknown. Compared with germline, one end of the junction differs, possibly owing to a read error. This TCR derives from a man aged 18 to 30 who received the YFV17D yellow fever vaccine. V and J are TRBV12-3 or TRBV12-4 and TRBJ2-3; perhaps TRBD2 as D (6 bases). Source: PBMCs, taken 15 days after the yellow fever booster vaccination. The CDR3 DNA is TGTGCGAGCAGTTTGGGCGGGGTTGGGGATACGCAGTTTTTT. Translation gives CASSLGGVGDTQFF.